The 28 T cell receptor beta chains presented below share a single source sample, sequenced in a study of T cells in Graves' hyperthyroidism and ophthalmopathy. TCR beta CDR3 sequences were amplified from RNA transcripts. A first-round RT-PCR of the TCR CDR3 used the HTBI primer set. A single record per CDR3 protein comes from TCRdb applying MiXCR to the multiplex PCR reads. The profile shows under 400,000 distinct CDR3 sequences, 20% to 25% of them singletons. The source material was blood. The receptors here all came from a man aged 45 to 65 with Graves' hyperthyroidism.

This clonotype was recorded many times. The chain recombines TRBV12-3 or TRBV12-4 with TRBJ1-2, with D possibly matching TRBD1 (6 bases). The CDR3 covers 16 residues. V lost 7 bases, J lost 4 bases, and 22 bases lay in between. CDR3 sequence: CASTPLTGPGVYGYTF. CDR3 bases: TGTGCCAGCACCCCCCTTACAGGGCCCGGGGTCTATGGCTACACCTTC.

This clonotype was counted only a few times. The rearrangement joins TRBV3-1 to TRBJ2-7; unclear D gene. This CDR3 is 15 amino acids long. In germline, CDR1 is LGHDT, CDR2 YNNKEL (reference sequence). V was clipped by 1 base and J by 4 bases, with 14 bases between them. DNA for the CDR3: TGTGCCAGCAGCCAAGGGAATTCCGCTGGTTACGAGCAGTACTTC. It translates to CASSQGNSAGYEQYF.

This clonotype was picked up a small number of times. This rearrangement joins TRBV10-3 to TRBJ2-7, with D perhaps being TRBD1 or TRBD2 (5 bases each). V lost 2 bases and J 5 bases, leaving 16 bases between the germline ends. Germline V gene lookup returns CDR1 ENHRY and CDR2 SYGVKD. This CDR3 comprises 15 residues. CDR3 region: CAISEVTGARDEQYF. For the CDR3, the DNA is TGTGCCATCAGTGAGGTTACTGGGGCGCGGGACGAGCAGTACTTC.

This clonotype was found a few times. In DNA, the CDR3 is TGTGCCACCAGTGATTTGGGACTGACAGGGGAGACCCAGTACTTC. It specifies CATSDLGLTGETQYF. J is TRBJ2-5 and V is TRBV24-1, with 7 bases matching TRBD1. The V segment lost 0 bases and the J segment 5 bases; nucleotides outside the gene matches: 5. This CDR3 has 15 amino acids. The germline V gene encodes CDR1 KGHDR and CDR2 SFDVKD.

In this sample, this clonotype turned up many times. The gene calls are TRBV6-1 and TRBJ2-2; D gene uncertain. CDR1 is MNHNS and CDR2 is SASEGT in the germline V gene. CDR3 length: 13 amino acids. V dropped 6 bases and J dropped 4 bases, with 9 bases sitting between them. DNA of the CDR3: TGTGCCAGCAGCTCAGGTCCCACCGGGGAGCTGTTTTTT. It specifies CASSSGPTGELFF.

Ten or more counts support this clonotype. This sequence joins TRBV27 and TRBJ2-7; 11 bases line up with TRBD1. Germline CDR1 and CDR2: MNHEY and SMNVEV (reference sequence). The CDR3 runs to 14 residues. Trimming removed 6 bases from V and 5 bases from J; junction bases left unmatched: 6. The CDR3 DNA sequence: TGTGCCAGCAGCGCCGGGACAGGGGGTAACGAGCAGTACTTC. It codes for CASSAGTGGNEQYF.

J is TRBJ2-1 and V is TRBV7-9; tentative D call: TRBD2 (5 bases). The ends were cut back, 4 bases at V and 15 bases at J, with 16 bases in the middle. The CDR3 spans 12 residues. Germline assignment: CDR1 SEHNR and CDR2 FQNEAQ (reference sequence). The DNA of the CDR3 is TGTGCCAGCAGCTCTCCCTTCGGGGATGGGTTCTTC. Encoded protein: CASSSPFGDGFF.

This clonotype was detected only a few times. The V gene is TRBV11-3, the J gene TRBJ2-1; maybe TRBD2 (5 bases). Germline V gene data show CDR1 as SGHNT and CDR2 as YENEEA. The CDR3 consists of 19 residues. The ends were cut back, 1 base at V and 4 bases at J, with 23 bases in the middle. The CDR3, as DNA: TGTGCCAGCAGCTTAGTAGTACGGACTGGAAGGAAGACATACAATGAGCAGTTCTTC. This codes for CASSLVVRTGRKTYNEQFF.

J is TRBJ2-7 and V is TRBV11-3; the D gene is possibly TRBD2 (6 bases). The CDR3 loop spans 15 amino acids. V lost 2 bases, J lost 0 bases, and 11 bases lay in between. Germline V CDR1 and CDR2: SGHNT, YENEEA. In nucleotides, the CDR3 is TGTGCCAGCAGCTTATCTGCGGGAATCTCCTACGAGCAGTACTTC. Amino acids: CASSLSAGISYEQYF.

V and J are TRBV2 and TRBJ2-2; 12 bases are a match to TRBD2. The CDR3 covers 16 residues. V lost 9 bases, J lost 2 bases, and 7 bases stayed unmatched. Germline CDR1 SNHLY, CDR2 FYNNEI. The CDR3, as DNA: TGTGCCAGTCAGCTAGCGGGAGGGATCAACACCGGGGAGCTGTTTTTT. This gives the protein CASQLAGGINTGELFF.

This clonotype was detected only a few times. This chain joins TRBV3-1 and TRBJ2-5; 10 bases are shared with TRBD2. From germline, CDR1 is LGHDT and CDR2 YNNKEL (reference sequence). This CDR3 spans 17 amino acids. The V and J ends lost 4 bases and 1 base, in that order; junction bases with no gene match: 9. DNA for the CDR3: TGTGCCAGCAGCCGCCTAGGGCTAGCGGGAGTCCAAGAGACCCAGTACTTC. Its translation: CASSRLGLAGVQETQYF.

This clonotype occurred a few times. This chain links TRBV2 with TRBJ1-6; possible D gene TRBD1, 5 bases. Germline assignment: CDR1 SNHLY and CDR2 FYNNEI. Deletions cut 6 bases from V and 9 bases from J, with 9 bases between. The CDR3 is made up of 12 amino acids. This CDR3 is CASREGPSPLHF. CDR3 coding DNA: TGTGCCAGCAGGGAGGGACCTTCACCCCTCCACTTT.

Of note for this clonotype: A single base separates this from a much larger clone, so it may be a read error. This chain uses TRBV11-3 with TRBJ2-7; TRBD1 might be the D (6 bases). Trimming took 1 base from V and 8 from J, leaving 21 bases between them. CDR1 is SGHNT and CDR2 is YENEEA in the germline V gene. The CDR3 is made up of 16 amino acids. CDR3 amino acids: CASSLGLGLTGTKQYF. CDR3 DNA: TGTGCCAGCAGCTTAGGTCTGGGTCTTACAGGGACGAAGCAGTACTTC.

This clonotype appeared many times. The chain is built from TRBV5-1 and TRBJ2-2; the D is unclear. Trimming took 0 bases from V and 5 from J, leaving 11 bases between them. Germline CDR1 reads SGHRS; CDR2 reads YFSETQ. The CDR3 loop spans 15 amino acids. The CDR3 here is CASSLDLGSTGELFF. For the CDR3, the DNA is TGCGCCAGCAGCTTGGACTTAGGGTCGACCGGGGAGCTGTTTTTT.

The rearrangement links TRBV7-9 to TRBJ1-1, with 9 bases that match TRBD1. CDR1 and CDR2 (germline): SEHNR, FQNEAQ (reference sequence). V lost 7 bases to trimming and J lost 5 bases; unmatched junction nucleotides: 17. The CDR3 has 17 residues. The CDR3: CASTSFRDRVNETEAFF. CDR3 coding DNA: TGTGCCAGCACGAGTTTCCGGGACAGGGTGAATGAGACTGAAGCTTTCTTT. The full variable domain, rest sourced from reference TRBV7-9 and TRBJ1-1, is DTGVSQNPRHKITKRGQNVTFRCDPISEHNRLYWYRQTLGQGPEFLTYFQNEAQLEKSRLLSDRFSAERPKGSFSTLEIQRTEQGDSAMYLCASTSFRDRVNETEAFFGQGTRLTVV.

This chain connects TRBV28 to TRBJ2-7; D is undetermined. Trimming pared 0 bases from V and 0 bases from J, leaving 9 bases between. The germline CDR1 and CDR2 sequences are MDHEN and SYDVKM. The CDR3 consists of 15 residues. CDR3 protein: CASSLWGISSYEQYF. The CDR3 nucleotides are TGTGCCAGCAGTTTATGGGGAATCAGCTCCTACGAGCAGTACTTC.

This clonotype was picked up many times. The chain carries TRBV11-2 and TRBJ2-5; perhaps TRBD2 as D (5 bases). Deletions cut 3 bases from V and 5 bases from J, with 10 bases between. In germline, CDR1 is SGHAT, CDR2 FQNNGV. The CDR3 is made up of 13 amino acids. The CDR3 region is CASSFGVGETQYF. In DNA, the CDR3 is TGTGCCAGCAGCTTCGGGGTTGGGGAGACCCAGTACTTC.

The rearrangement uses TRBV7-9 and TRBJ1-2, with D tentatively TRBD1 (5 bases). V was trimmed by 5 bases and J by 7 bases, leaving 26 bases between them. This CDR3 has 17 amino acids. Germline V lookup: CDR1 SEHNR, CDR2 FQNEAQ (reference sequence). DNA for the CDR3: TGTGCCAGCAGCGCACTGAGCGGGGACCCCGTTAGGGGTGGCTACACCTTC. Protein product: CASSALSGDPVRGGYTF.

The V call is TRBV27, the J call TRBJ1-2; 7 nucleotides line up with TRBD1. Germline assignment: CDR1 MNHEY and CDR2 SMNVEV (reference sequence). The CDR3 spans 17 residues. With 4 bases clipped from V and 6 bases from J, the junction kept 17 bases outside the gene matches. This CDR3 is CASSSRQGATRRDGYTF. Here the CDR3 DNA reads TGTGCCAGCAGTTCCCGACAGGGAGCAACAAGACGGGATGGCTACACCTTC.

The gene calls are TRBV6-2 or TRBV6-3 and TRBJ2-3, with 13 bases identical to TRBD2. The J segment lost 8 bases and the V segment lost 5 bases, leaving 7 bases of the junction unmatched. Looked up from germline, CDR1 is MNHEY and CDR2 is SVGEGT. This CDR3 has 15 amino acids. The CDR3 bases are TGTGCCAGCAGTCGGACTAGCGGGAGATGGGTTACGCAGTATTTT. As protein: CASSRTSGRWVTQYF.

There are many counts of this clonotype. This chain joins TRBV28 and TRBJ2-7; the match to TRBD2 covers 9 bases. CDR3 size: 16 residues. The J segment lost 5 bases and the V segment lost 5 bases, leaving 13 bases of the junction unmatched. Germline CDR1 reads MDHEN; CDR2 reads SYDVKM. The CDR3 is CASSHSLAGPMNEQYF. In DNA form, the CDR3 reads TGTGCCAGCAGTCACAGTCTAGCGGGGCCAATGAACGAGCAGTACTTC.

V and J are TRBV7-9 and TRBJ1-5, with D maybe TRBD1 (5 bases). Germline CDR1 is SEHNR and CDR2 is FQNEAQ (reference sequence). Trimming left V 2 bases short and J 5 bases short, with 10 bases between. This CDR3 is built from 14 residues. The DNA for the CDR3 is TGTGCCAGCAGCTTACAGGGCCGGGATCAGCCCCAGCATTTT. Encoded protein: CASSLQGRDQPQHF.

DNA of the CDR3: TGTGCTAGTGGTTTGGTACCCGGGCGCGACAATGAGCAGTTCTTC. Protein sequence: CASGLVPGRDNEQFF. The chain carries TRBV12-5 and TRBJ2-1; D gene uncertain. This CDR3 region has 15 residues. Germline assignment: CDR1 LGHNT and CDR2 FRNRAP. V was trimmed by 0 bases and J by 5 bases, leaving 11 bases between them.

The chain links TRBV7-2 to TRBJ2-1, with TRBD1 matching over 12 bases. The CDR3 is 18 residues long. Germline trimming cut 3 bases from V and 0 bases from J; bases unmatched to any gene: 6. Germline CDR1 and CDR2: SGHTA and FQGNSA. CDR3 in amino acids: CASSLRGQGASSYNEQFF. The CDR3 nucleotides are TGTGCCAGCAGCTTGAGGGGACAGGGGGCCAGCTCCTACAATGAGCAGTTCTTC.

This clonotype has at least ten counts. The rearrangement links TRBV11-1 to TRBJ1-1; D may be TRBD1 (6 bases). The CDR3 contains 13 residues. Germline assignment: CDR1 SGHAT and CDR2 FQDESV (reference sequence). The ends were cut back, 3 bases at V and 8 bases at J, with 13 bases in the middle. The CDR3 region has the DNA TGTGCCAGCAGCTTGGGGTGGGGGGGCGAAGCTTTCTTT. It is translated as CASSLGWGGEAFF. Using reference TRBV11-1 and TRBJ1-1 for the parts outside the CDR3, the full variable domain is EAEVAQSPRYKITEKSQAVAFWCDPISGHATLYWYRQILGQGPELLVQFQDESVVDDSQLPKDRFSAERLKGVDSTLKIQPAELGDSAMYLCASSLGWGGEAFFGQGTRLTVV.

This clonotype was recorded a few times. The chain combines TRBV6-1 with TRBJ2-2, with no clear D. Germline CDR1 reads MNHNS; CDR2 reads SASEGT. CDR3 length: 11 amino acids. V was trimmed by 7 bases and J by 1 base, leaving 1 base between them. This CDR3 reads CASKNTGELFF. In nucleotides, the CDR3 is TGTGCCAGCAAGAACACCGGGGAGCTGTTTTTT.

This clonotype occurred a few times. The genes are TRBV6-5 and TRBJ1-1, with 8 bases matching TRBD1. V lost 0 bases to trimming and J lost 10 bases; unmatched junction nucleotides: 7. The CDR3 covers 14 residues. Germline CDR1 is MNHEY and CDR2 is SVGAGI. Written as DNA, the CDR3 is TGTGCCAGCAGTTACTCGGGCGGACAGGGATCAGCTTTCTTT. As protein: CASSYSGGQGSAFF.

The chain couples TRBV6-1 to TRBJ2-3; D remains ambiguous. The V end lost 6 bases, the J end lost 3 bases, and 10 bases lay between the germline ends. Germline values: CDR1 MNHNS, CDR2 SASEGT. There are 13 residues in the CDR3. The CDR3 sequence is CASRTVGTDTQYF. In DNA, the CDR3 is TGTGCCAGCAGGACCGTCGGGACAGATACGCAGTATTTT.